Reported below is one T cell receptor (beta chain). The sample comes from a study of blood T cell repertoires in COVID-19. As for the study in general: Samples of COVID-19 (acute and convalescent) were obtained from the United States, Italy and Spain. PBMCs, B-cell-depleted T cells, or T cells provided the cDNA or gDNA that made up the material.

Germline assignment: CDR1 LGHNA and CDR2 YNFKEQ. The CDR3 length is 15 residues. The V gene end was trimmed by 1 base and the J gene end by 4 bases; junction bases not matched to a gene: 2. As handled by the study authors: Amplification of reference gene primers provided the estimated nucleated cell counts. The table came from immunoSEQ multiplex PCR; TCRdb's copy has only in-frame clones and leaves some out. D and trimming were read from the DNA, whereas the V and J calls and clone size are those reported in that table. The table includes about 140,000 clones, about nine tenths detected once. V gene TRBV4-2 combines with J gene TRBJ2-5; TRBD2 matches 11 bases. The origin of this receptor is a human donor in a cohort sampled during active COVID-19. Sample: peripheral blood. CDR3 loop: CASSQGLAGLETQYF. CDR3 nucleotides: TGTGCCAGCAGCCAAGGACTAGCGGGGTTAGAGACCCAGTACTTC.